This T cell receptor (beta chain) emerged from a study of cytotoxic CD8 clonotypes in ibrutinib-treated CLL. Trimming shortened V by 4 bases and J by 3 bases, and 19 bases separated the two germline ends. The germline V gene encodes CDR1 GTSNPN and CDR2 SVGIG (reference sequence). The CDR3 totals 15 residues. The source of roughly 2.1 micrograms of genomic DNA for TCR beta libraries was cryopreserved PBMCs. Clones were sequenced by immunoSEQ multiplex PCR, and TCRdb holds only the in-frame ones, with some missing. The table includes around 310,000 clones, about 80% detected once. This sequence originates from a human donor with chronic lymphocytic leukemia. The material was PBMCs, obtained before ibrutinib treatment. The genes are TRBV30 and TRBJ2-7; D gene ambiguous. The CDR3 DNA reads as TGTGCCTGGAAGTCATTCCGTGACATAGACTACGAGCAGTACTTC. As protein: CAWKSFRDIDYEQYF.